Listed here are 23 T cell receptor beta chains from one sample, sequenced in a study of beta chain features in type 1 diabetes. Since all of the isolated RNA was reverse transcribed, expressed TCRB transcripts were what got sequenced. TCRdb keeps only in-frame clones here, not all; method: immunoSEQ multiplex PCR. The sample includes 900,000 or so clones, roughly a sixth of them seen just once. Sequenced sample: naive CD4+ T cells from blood. The receptors derive from a woman between 18 and 30 years old in good health.

The rearrangement uses TRBV29-1 and TRBJ1-1, with no clear D. V lost 4 bases, J lost 0 bases, and 9 bases lay in between. CDR1 SQVTM and CDR2 ANQGSEA come from the germline V gene. The CDR3 runs to 13 residues. The CDR3 loop is CSVVMWVNTEAFF. The DNA for the CDR3 is TGCAGCGTTGTGATGTGGGTGAACACTGAAGCTTTCTTT.

With regard to this clone: Other DNA sequences in this sample translate to the same CDR3. The V and J genes are TRBV5-1 and TRBJ2-5, with D perhaps TRBD2 (5 bases). V gave up 4 bases and J gave up 1 base, with 8 bases separating them. The germline V gene has CDR1 SGHRS and CDR2 YFSETQ. This CDR3 contains 13 residues. CDR3: CASSPGVQETQYF. The CDR3 DNA is TGCGCCAGCAGCCCCGGGGTCCAAGAGACCCAGTACTTC.

This clone turned up a few times. The CDR3 DNA reads as TGTGCCAGCAGCTTAGTTTTGACCCAGGCCAACGTCCTGACTTTC. The encoded protein is CASSLVLTQANVLTF. The chain carries TRBV7-8 and TRBJ2-6, with no clear D. The V end was cut by 1 base, the J end by 6 bases, with 10 bases between. CDR1 and CDR2 from the germline V gene are SGHVS and FQNEAQ. This CDR3 region has 15 residues.

The chain couples TRBV4-2 to TRBJ2-2, with 9 nucleotides matching TRBD1. Germline assignment: CDR1 LGHNA and CDR2 YNFKEQ. This CDR3 contains 15 residues. V shed 1 base and J 10 bases; nucleotides not matched to a gene: 7. The DNA of the CDR3 is TGTGCCAGCAGCCAAGGGACAGGGGACCGGGTGGAGCTGTTTTTT. Its translation: CASSQGTGDRVELFF.

This clone has just a few counts. J is TRBJ1-2 and V is TRBV5-1; D gene unclear. The V gene lost 5 bases and the J gene lost 8 bases, with 10 bases spanning the gap. This CDR3 contains 11 residues. The germline gives CDR1 SGHRS, CDR2 YFSETQ. CDR3 in amino acids: CASRATGGYTF. The CDR3 DNA reads TGCGCCAGCAGGGCGACGGGCGGCTACACCTTC.

This clone was picked up a small number of times. The genes are TRBV18 and TRBJ2-5; 8 bases map to TRBD2. Losses at the gene ends were 2 bases for V and 5 bases for J; bases not matched to a gene: 7. The V gene's germline CDR1 is KGHSH and CDR2 LQKENI. CDR3 size: 15 residues. As DNA, the CDR3 is TGTGCCAGCTCACCAGACGGGAGGGCACGCGAGACCCAGTACTTC. This translates into CASSPDGRARETQYF.

This clone was found a few times. The V and J genes are TRBV5-4 and TRBJ2-5, with 10 bases fitting TRBD1. With 4 bases clipped from V and 3 bases from J, the junction kept 3 bases outside the gene matches. The germline V gene encodes CDR1 SGHNT and CDR2 YYREEE (reference sequence). This CDR3 has 14 residues. DNA of the CDR3: TGTGCCAGCAGCCGGGGGACAGGGGAAGAGACCCAGTACTTC. Its translation: CASSRGTGEETQYF.

This clone has more than one count but fewer than ten. The chain joins TRBV11-2 to TRBJ2-7, with D tentatively TRBD1 (5 bases). Germline values: CDR1 SGHAT, CDR2 FQNNGV. This CDR3 comprises 15 residues. Deletions cut 4 bases from V and 1 base from J, with 14 bases between. Here the CDR3 reads CASSSSDNPSYEQYF. For the CDR3, the DNA is TGTGCCAGCAGCTCCTCGGACAACCCGTCCTACGAGCAGTACTTC.

The chain combines TRBV19 with TRBJ2-6, with D unresolved. Per germline, CDR1 LNHDA and CDR2 SQIVND (reference sequence). Trimming removed 3 bases from V and 0 bases from J, with 12 bases in between. This CDR3 is built from 17 residues. The CDR3 protein is CASSMVWTSSGANVLTF. CDR3 bases: TGTGCCAGTAGTATGGTCTGGACGAGCTCTGGGGCCAACGTCCTGACTTTC.

The chain couples TRBV10-3 to TRBJ1-1; D ambiguous. This CDR3 contains 13 residues. Trimming removed 10 bases at V and 1 base at J, with 13 bases between. From germline, CDR1 is ENHRY and CDR2 SYGVKD. The CDR3 loop reads CASEDFPNTEAFF. The CDR3 DNA reads TGTGCCAGCGAGGACTTCCCGAACACTGAAGCTTTCTTT.

The rearrangement links TRBV19 to TRBJ1-2; the D is unclear. Germline assignment: CDR1 LNHDA and CDR2 SQIVND (reference sequence). V lost 2 bases and J 3 bases, leaving 10 bases between the germline ends. CDR3 length: 14 residues. The CDR3 region is CASSIRPSYYGYTF. The CDR3 DNA is TGTGCCAGTAGTATACGCCCGTCGTACTATGGCTACACCTTC. The complete variable domain, with remaining parts taken from reference TRBV19 and TRBJ1-2, reads DGGITQSPKYLFRKEGQNVTLSCEQNLNHDAMYWYRQDPGQGLRLIYYSQIVNDFQKGDIAEGYSVSREKKESFPLTVTSAQKNPTAFYLCASSIRPSYYGYTFGSGTRLTVV.

The V and J genes are TRBV6-6 and TRBJ2-7, with 8 bases that match TRBD2. The junction had 6 bases not matched to a gene; V was cut back by 2 bases and J by 0 bases. This CDR3 comprises 16 residues. Per germline, CDR1 MNHNY and CDR2 SVGAGI (reference sequence). CDR3 nucleotide sequence: TGTGCCAGCAGTTACGCCGGGAGGGGGAGCTCCTACGAGCAGTACTTC. This gives the protein CASSYAGRGSSYEQYF.

This clone was picked up a small number of times. Other DNA sequences in this specimen translate into the identical CDR3. The CDR3 here is CASSLSSGSSYNEQFF. The DNA for the CDR3 is TGTGCCAGCAGTTTATCTAGCGGGAGCTCCTACAATGAGCAGTTCTTC. The genes are TRBV28 and TRBJ2-1; 10 nucleotides line up with TRBD2. V shed 1 base and J 0 bases; nucleotides not matched to a gene: 0. Germline V CDR1 and CDR2: MDHEN, SYDVKM. The CDR3 spans 16 residues.

V gene TRBV4-2 combines with J gene TRBJ2-1; D might be TRBD1 or TRBD2, each matching 5 bases. This CDR3 region has 19 residues. V was shortened by 0 bases and J by 1 base, with 19 bases between the two germline ends. Germline CDR1 reads LGHNA; CDR2 reads YNFKEQ. The CDR3 DNA reads as TGTGCCAGCAGCCAAGAGGGGCCTAACTTCGGGGTTTCCTACAATGAGCAGTTCTTC. Its protein is CASSQEGPNFGVSYNEQFF.

The chain joins TRBV23-1 to TRBJ1-2, with D perhaps TRBD1 (5 bases). TRBV23-1 is treated as an ORF (open reading frame) with a function not yet certain. This CDR3 has 15 amino acids. Trimming left V 1 base short and J 4 bases short, with 13 bases between. The CDR3 region has the DNA TGCGCCAGCAGTCAATGGGGCGGAGGCGCCTATGGCTACACCTTC. It encodes CASSQWGGGAYGYTF.

Comments on this clone: Other DNA sequences in the sample encode the same CDR3. The rearrangement joins TRBV20-1 to TRBJ2-5; D is unresolved. Germline V gives CDR1 DFQATT, CDR2 SNEGSKA (reference sequence). The length of the CDR3 is 11 residues. Trimming took off 3 bases at V and 5 bases at J, with 7 bases between the two ends. The CDR3 is CSASVRETQYF. The CDR3 nucleotides read TGCAGTGCTAGCGTGCGGGAGACCCAGTACTTC.

This CDR3 is CASSSTLVPDEQYF. The CDR3 region has the DNA TGTGCCAGCAGTTCGACTCTTGTGCCGGACGAGCAGTACTTC. The rearrangement joins TRBV28 to TRBJ2-7; D gene uncertain. The CDR3 length is 14 residues. V lost 4 bases, J lost 5 bases, and 15 bases lay in between. Germline lookup yields CDR1 MDHEN and CDR2 SYDVKM.

This CDR3 reads CASTTRDTQYF. The CDR3 DNA follows: TGTGCCAGCACCACGAGGGATACGCAGTATTTT. The V and J genes are TRBV6-5 and TRBJ2-3; D call uncertain. Trimming cost V 7 bases and J 6 bases, with 8 bases left between them. The CDR3 runs 11 residues. The V gene's germline CDR1 is MNHEY and CDR2 SVGAGI.

This clone was seen a handful of times. V usage is TRBV27 and J usage is TRBJ2-2, with D tentatively TRBD2 (5 bases). The CDR3 loop spans 17 amino acids. Germline CDR1 is MNHEY and CDR2 is SMNVEV (reference sequence). Trimming stripped 3 bases from V and 5 bases from J, with 19 bases between. In DNA, the CDR3 is TGTGCCAGCAGTTTGTTAGTAACCGGGGTTTATACCGGGGAGCTGTTTTTT. It codes for CASSLLVTGVYTGELFF.

The chain joins TRBV7-9 to TRBJ2-7; 8 nucleotides align to TRBD2. Germline V gives CDR1 SEHNR, CDR2 FQNEAQ (reference sequence). With 5 bases clipped from V and 0 bases from J, the junction kept 6 bases outside the gene matches. The CDR3 has 15 amino acids. CDR3 coding DNA: TGTGCCAGCAGCCCGGCGGGAGGCCACTCCTACGAGCAGTACTTC. Translated, it gives CASSPAGGHSYEQYF.

The chain carries TRBV5-1 and TRBJ2-1; 8 positions match TRBD1. V lost 7 bases, J lost 5 bases, and 5 bases stayed unmatched. Germline CDR1 reads SGHRS; CDR2 reads YFSETQ. This CDR3 is built from 13 residues. The CDR3 protein is CASRDRIDNEQFF. The CDR3 region has the DNA TGCGCCAGCCGGGACAGGATTGACAATGAGCAGTTCTTC.

The chain employs TRBV11-2 and TRBJ2-6; D remains unclear. The CDR3 length is 16 residues. CDR1 SGHAT and CDR2 FQNNGV come from the germline V gene. Between the trimmed V and J ends, which lost 5 bases and 0 bases, there was a span of 11 bases. In nucleotides, the CDR3 is TGTGCCAGCAGCCTCAAAGTTAGCTCTGGGGCCAACGTCCTGACTTTC. It yields the protein CASSLKVSSGANVLTF. The full variable domain, with the rest looked up from reference TRBV11-2 and TRBJ2-6, is EAGVAQSPRYKIIEKRQSVAFWCNPISGHATLYWYQQILGQGPKLLIQFQNNGVVDDSQLPKDRFSAERLKGVDSTLKIQPAKLEDSAVYLCASSLKVSSGANVLTFGAGSRLTVL.

This clone turned up a few times. The sample holds other DNA sequences that translate to the same CDR3. The J gene is TRBJ2-1, the V gene TRBV7-9, with a possible D match to TRBD2 (5 bases). V lost 2 bases, J lost 6 bases, and 8 bases lay in between. CDR1 SEHNR and CDR2 FQNEAQ come from the germline V gene (reference sequence). This CDR3 contains 13 residues. CDR3 nucleotides: TGTGCCAGCAGCTTAATAGGAGGCAATGAGCAGTTCTTC. Translation: CASSLIGGNEQFF.